This TCR beta chain was captured in a study of OX40 agonist ivuxolimab in advanced cancers. Concerning the study at large: Ivuxolimab was a fully human IgG2 agonistic monoclonal antibody targeting the costimulatory receptor OX40 (CD134). Intravenous ivuxolimab was administered to patients every 2 weeks at six dose levels: 0.01, 0.1, 0.3, 1.5, 3 and 10 mg/kg. Of the roughly 54 dose-escalation patients, hepatocellular carcinoma was present in about 20, melanoma in around 15, renal cell carcinoma in 9 and head and neck cancer in 9. The dose-escalation cohort was 80% to 90% male with a mean age of approximately 60 years, ranging from roughly 20 to 80. Prior anti-PD-1, anti-PD-L1 or anti-CTLA-4 therapy was permitted, and 30% to 50% of dose-escalation patients had received checkpoint inhibitors. Partial responses occurred in three dose-escalation patients, of whom one had hepatocellular carcinoma and two had cutaneous melanoma. The purpose of peripheral TCRbeta sequencing was to test whether ivuxolimab changed TCR sequence diversity and led to clonal T-cell expansion. The paper covers the monotherapy dose-escalation part of the phase I ivuxolimab trial, which included N = 52 patients.

Patients with a history of autoimmune disease or receiving systemic immunosuppression were excluded from the trial. Peripheral blood for TCR sequencing was collected from all dose cohorts at baseline, on cycle 4 day 1, and on cycle 7 day 1. The samples were drawn from a first-in-human, open-label, multicenter phase I dose-escalation trial of ivuxolimab. Adults with locally advanced or metastatic head and neck squamous cell, hepatocellular, melanoma or renal cell carcinoma were enrolled in the trial. Before TCR sequencing, CD4+ T cells and CD8+ T cells were sorted from peripheral blood as separate populations. Turning to this clone: Its antigen has not been determined. No much larger clonotype is one base removed from it; base qualities were not supplied.

General study outcomes and caveats: At doses from 0.1 to 3.0 mg/kg, clonal expansion was seen in both CD4+ and CD8+ blood T cells between baseline and week 6. On average, CD8+ T cells showed more expanded clones than CD4+ T cells after ivuxolimab. Which antigens the clonally expanded peripheral T cells were specific for was not determined. Low levels of normalized T-cell clonal expansion were also seen in some nonresponding patients. In the 0.1-3.0 mg/kg groups, partial responders were among the patients with the lowest normalized peripheral clonal expansion, particularly in CD8+ T cells.

Genomic DNA was isolated from the sorted cells so that the TCRbeta CDR3 region could be sequenced. The immunoSEQ Assay was used for sequencing of TCRbeta CDR3 regions. Not all clones reach the TCRdb copy of this immuneACCESS table, which keeps in-frame sequences only. Checked studies attribute under half of the gap to unresolved V genes and leave the rest unexplained. This sample is represented by 35,000 to 45,000 clones; about 89% of them were singletons. The ten largest clones add up to roughly a sixth of the sample. V is shortened by 3 bases, J by 4 bases, and the region joining them spans 13 bases. CDR1 SGDLS and CDR2 YYNGEE were looked up in the germline V gene. Taken from cysteine to phenylalanine, the CDR3 has 14 residues. The entry retains the CDR3 DNA only, 42 bases that are in frame from base 1.

The specimen comprised CD4+ or CD8+ T cells sorted from blood, sampled in a trial of the OX40 agonist ivuxolimab. This TCR was sampled from an adult with an advanced solid tumor such as melanoma, head and neck, liver or kidney cancer. The rearrangement joined TRBV9 to TRBJ1-2, with TRBD1 perhaps the D gene, on 5 matching bases. The DNA is as follows: TGTGCCAGCAGCGGAAAAGGGACCAGCTATGGCTACACCTTC. The resulting protein is CASSGKGTSYGYTF.